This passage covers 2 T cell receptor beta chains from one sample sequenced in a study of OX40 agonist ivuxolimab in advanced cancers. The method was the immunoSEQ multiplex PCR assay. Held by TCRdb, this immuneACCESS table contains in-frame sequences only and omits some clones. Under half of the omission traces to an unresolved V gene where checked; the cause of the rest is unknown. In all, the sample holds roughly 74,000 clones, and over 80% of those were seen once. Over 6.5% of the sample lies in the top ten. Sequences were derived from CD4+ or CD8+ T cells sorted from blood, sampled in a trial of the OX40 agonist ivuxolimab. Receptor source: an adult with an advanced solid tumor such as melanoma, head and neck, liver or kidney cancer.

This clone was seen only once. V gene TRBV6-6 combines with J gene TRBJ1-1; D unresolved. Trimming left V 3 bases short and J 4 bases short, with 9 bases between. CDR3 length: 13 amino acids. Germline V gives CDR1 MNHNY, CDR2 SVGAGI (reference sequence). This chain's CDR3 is CASSYTGSTEAFF. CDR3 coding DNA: TGTGCCAGCAGTTATACGGGGAGCACTGAAGCTTTCTTT.

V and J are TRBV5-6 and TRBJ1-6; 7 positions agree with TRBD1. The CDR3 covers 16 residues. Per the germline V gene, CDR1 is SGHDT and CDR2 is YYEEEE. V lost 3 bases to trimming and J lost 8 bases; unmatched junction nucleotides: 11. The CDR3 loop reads CASSWGEGARYSPLHF. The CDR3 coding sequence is TGTGCCAGCAGCTGGGGAGAGGGGGCGCGGTATTCACCCCTCCACTTT.